This paragraph covers one TCR beta chain sequence. Antigen: not known. The data derive from a study of CD4 T cells in relation to SARS-CoV-2 and coronaviruses. CEF-cultured naive and memory CD4+ T cell DNA got survey-level sequencing. TCRdb's table, derived via immunoSEQ multiplex PCR, lists solely in-frame clones and lacks some. This table has roughly 45,000 clones, about four fifths appearing once. The CDR3 has 17 amino acids. V was clipped by 3 bases and J by 4 bases; unmatched bases: 9. J is TRBJ2-2 and V is TRBV23-1; 9 positions match TRBD2. TRBV23-1 is given ORF status, its function remaining uncertain. The source material was naive CD4+ T cells from PBMCs, cultured in vitro. Indicated subset: naive CD4+ T cells isolated by negative enrichment. This clonotype was obtained from an adult with COVID-19. CDR3 bases: TGCGCCAGCAGTCACTTAGCGGGAGTTTTGAGCACCGGGGAGCTGTTTTTT. Translated, it gives CASSHLAGVLSTGELFF.